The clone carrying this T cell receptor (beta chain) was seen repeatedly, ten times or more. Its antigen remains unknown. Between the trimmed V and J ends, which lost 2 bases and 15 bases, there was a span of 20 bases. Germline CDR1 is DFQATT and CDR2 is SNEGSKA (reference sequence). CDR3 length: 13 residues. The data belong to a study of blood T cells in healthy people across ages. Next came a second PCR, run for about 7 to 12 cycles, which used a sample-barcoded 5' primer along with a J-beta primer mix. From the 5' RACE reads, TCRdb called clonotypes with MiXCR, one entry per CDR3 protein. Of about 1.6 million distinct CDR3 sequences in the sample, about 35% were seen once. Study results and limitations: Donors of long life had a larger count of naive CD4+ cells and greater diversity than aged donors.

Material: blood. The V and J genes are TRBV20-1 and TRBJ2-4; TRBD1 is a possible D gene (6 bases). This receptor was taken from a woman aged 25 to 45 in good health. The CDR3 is CSARPIGQSSPYF. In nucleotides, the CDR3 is TGCAGTGCTAGACCCATCGGACAGTCGTCTCCGTACTTC.